These 18 T cell receptor beta chains were all obtained from the same sample, sequenced in a study of blood T cell repertoires in COVID-19. Produced via immunoSEQ multiplex PCR; TCRdb's table is partial and in-frame only. The sample holds a few hundred thousand clones, roughly 85% seen once. Sequencing was performed on peripheral blood. The receptor set was obtained from a man in his fifties with active or convalescent COVID-19.

The V gene is TRBV28, the J gene TRBJ1-2; D is perhaps TRBD1 (5 bases). The CDR3 sequence is 15 residues long. From germline, CDR1 is MDHEN and CDR2 SYDVKM. Trimming removed 5 bases at V and 2 bases at J, with 15 bases between. In nucleotides, the CDR3 is TGTGCCAGCAGTCCCCCCGGGGGGGGGAACTATGGCTACACCTTC. This translates into CASSPPGGGNYGYTF.

The chain links TRBV10-3 to TRBJ2-1; TRBD2 matches at 10 bases. V lost 7 bases, J lost 7 bases, and 10 bases stayed unmatched. The length of the CDR3 is 15 residues. Germline CDR1 ENHRY, CDR2 SYGVKD. DNA of the CDR3: TGTGCCATCACCTCAGCGGGAGGGCCGGGGAATGAGCAGTTCTTC. The encoded protein is CAITSAGGPGNEQFF.

This clone was detected only once. The chain recombines TRBV7-2 with TRBJ1-4; D perhaps matches TRBD1 (6 bases). The V gene's germline CDR1 is SGHTA and CDR2 FQGNSA. V gave up 5 bases and J gave up 3 bases, with 10 bases separating them. The CDR3 sequence is 14 residues long. CDR3 sequence (DNA): TGTGCCAGCAGCCTAGGGGGGGCTAATGAAAAACTGTTTTTT. It yields the protein CASSLGGANEKLFF.

The chain links TRBV28 to TRBJ1-1; TRBD1 matches at 8 bases. Germline values: CDR1 MDHEN, CDR2 SYDVKM. Trimming cost V 3 bases and J 4 bases; bases outside gene matches: 7. The CDR3 is 15 residues long. Here the CDR3 DNA reads TGTGCCAGCAGTTTGTTGGCAGGGGGCTTCACTGAAGCTTTCTTT. It encodes CASSLLAGGFTEAFF.

This clone was seen only a few times. V and J are TRBV7-9 and TRBJ1-3, with no clear D. The CDR3 extends over 15 amino acids. Trimming cost V 0 bases and J 8 bases, with 14 bases left between them. CDR1 is SEHNR and CDR2 is FQNEAQ in the germline V gene (reference sequence). The CDR3 spells CASSLAGGRRDTIYF. Written as DNA, the CDR3 is TGTGCCAGCAGCTTAGCGGGCGGCAGGCGGGACACCATATATTTT.

This sequence joins TRBV6-5 and TRBJ1-5; 9 nucleotides line up with TRBD1. The germline gives CDR1 MNHEY, CDR2 SVGAGI. The V and J ends lost 6 bases and 2 bases, in that order; junction bases with no gene match: 2. This CDR3 region has 14 residues. The CDR3 nucleotides read TGTGCCAGCAGCAGGGACAGGGGCAATCAGCCCCAGCATTTT. Translation gives CASSRDRGNQPQHF.

V usage is TRBV12-3 or TRBV12-4 and J usage is TRBJ1-5; D is unresolved. This CDR3 contains 13 residues. Trimming pared 6 bases from V and 7 bases from J, leaving 13 bases between. The CDR3 region is CASSFFEGQPQHF. In DNA form, the CDR3 reads TGTGCCAGCAGCTTTTTCGAGGGACAGCCCCAGCATTTT.

The chain is built from TRBV15 and TRBJ1-5, with D perhaps matching TRBD1 (6 bases). The CDR3 consists of 15 residues. Trimming stripped 5 bases from V and 8 bases from J, with 19 bases between. Germline loops: CDR1 LNHNV, CDR2 YYDKDF (reference sequence). CDR3 loop: CATSGSTGWKKPQHF. Written as DNA, the CDR3 is TGTGCCACCAGCGGCTCTACAGGGTGGAAAAAGCCCCAGCATTTT.

This sequence joins TRBV4-3 and TRBJ2-2; TRBD2 might be the D (5 bases). The CDR3 covers 17 residues. In germline, CDR1 is LGHNA, CDR2 YSLEER. Trimming removed 0 bases at V and 0 bases at J, with 11 bases between. For the CDR3, the DNA is TGCGCCAGCAGCCAAGAGGGCGGGTTCGCGAACACCGGGGAGCTGTTTTTT. It is translated as CASSQEGGFANTGELFF.

This chain uses TRBV23-1 with TRBJ1-6; tentatively, D is TRBD1 (5 bases). TRBV23-1 is annotated as an ORF whose role is uncertain. This CDR3 comprises 15 residues. Trimming left V 2 bases short and J 7 bases short, with 12 bases between. The CDR3 nucleotides are TGCGCCAGCAGTCAACCCAGGGATTTCAATTCACCCCTCCACTTT. Amino acid sequence: CASSQPRDFNSPLHF.

This clone was seen only a few times. The J gene is TRBJ2-3, the V gene TRBV7-6; 12 nucleotides agree with TRBD2. Germline V gene data show CDR1 as SGHVS and CDR2 as FNYEAQ. Losses at the gene ends were 4 bases for V and 5 bases for J; bases not matched to a gene: 7. There are 16 residues in the CDR3. This CDR3 is CASSSLAGGRRDTQYF. The CDR3 DNA reads as TGTGCCAGCAGCTCCCTAGCGGGAGGGCGTAGAGATACGCAGTATTTT.

This chain connects TRBV5-6 to TRBJ2-1, with 16 positions matching TRBD2. The V gene end was trimmed by 4 bases and the J gene end by 0 bases; junction bases not matched to a gene: 4. This CDR3 spans 18 amino acids. Germline CDR1 reads SGHDT; CDR2 reads YYEEEE. The CDR3 spells CASSGGTSGRASYNEQFF. The CDR3 nucleotides read TGTGCCAGCAGCGGCGGGACTAGCGGGAGGGCCTCCTACAATGAGCAGTTCTTC.

The sample holds one count of this clone. The chain carries TRBV9 and TRBJ1-4; the match to TRBD1 covers 7 bases. J gave up 7 bases and V 3 bases, and 9 bases lay outside the gene matches. Germline V gives CDR1 SGDLS, CDR2 YYNGEE. This CDR3 comprises 15 residues. The DNA for the CDR3 is TGTGCCAGCAGCGAAGGGGGAAGGGGGCCTGAAAAACTGTTTTTT. Translating gives CASSEGGRGPEKLFF.

This clone came up once. The chain has TRBV27 and TRBJ1-3; D ambiguous. The CDR3 covers 14 residues. Trimming pared 4 bases from V and 0 bases from J, leaving 7 bases between. Germline CDR1 reads MNHEY; CDR2 reads SMNVEV (reference sequence). CDR3 region: CASSSRSSGNTIYF. CDR3 nucleotide sequence: TGTGCCAGCAGTTCCCGGTCCTCTGGAAACACCATATATTTT.

CDR3 coding DNA: TGCGCCAGCAGCCAAGAACACAGGGGGATTACAGATACGCAGTATTTT. Amino acid sequence: CASSQEHRGITDTQYF. The chain combines TRBV4-1 with TRBJ2-3; 8 positions agree with TRBD1. Trimming removed 0 bases from V and 3 bases from J; junction bases left unmatched: 5. The CDR3 contains 16 residues. The germline V gene encodes CDR1 MGHRA and CDR2 YSYEKL.

This chain links TRBV12-3 or TRBV12-4 with TRBJ1-1; possibly TRBD1 for D (6 bases). V lost 4 bases to trimming and J lost 7 bases, with 13 bases between them. The CDR3 sequence is 13 residues long. Written as DNA, the CDR3 is TGTGCCAGCAGTTCCCAAACGGACAGTGAAGCTTTCTTT. Translated, it gives CASSSQTDSEAFF.

The chain uses TRBV6-5 and TRBJ2-7, with TRBD1 identical over 12 bases. The CDR3 has 15 amino acids. Looked up from germline, CDR1 is MNHEY and CDR2 is SVGAGI. V shed 6 bases and J 1 base; nucleotides not matched to a gene: 4. CDR3 in amino acids: CASRGTGGTSYEQYF. The CDR3 coding sequence is TGTGCCAGCAGGGGGACAGGGGGCACGTCCTACGAGCAGTACTTC.

The chain employs TRBV6-1 and TRBJ1-5; D remains unclear. CDR1 and CDR2 (germline): MNHNS, SASEGT. The CDR3 is made up of 14 amino acids. Trimming stripped 3 bases from V and 6 bases from J, with 12 bases between. CDR3 DNA: TGTGCCAGCAGTGAGTACCCTTCTAGTCAGCCCCAGCATTTT. It translates to CASSEYPSSQPQHF.